The 20 T cell receptor beta chains listed next were all sequenced from one sample in a study of OX40 agonist ivuxolimab in advanced cancers. TCRdb's table, derived via immunoSEQ multiplex PCR, lists solely in-frame clones and lacks some. The table includes about 70,000 clones, roughly nine tenths detected once. Material: CD4+ or CD8+ T cells sorted from blood, obtained in a trial of the OX40 agonist ivuxolimab. Receptors originate from an adult with an advanced solid tumor such as melanoma, head and neck, liver or kidney cancer.

The chain couples TRBV7-9 to TRBJ2-1, with no clear D. This CDR3 has 16 amino acids. The V end lost 1 base, the J end lost 1 base, and 11 bases lay between the germline ends. The germline V gene has CDR1 SEHNR and CDR2 FQNEAQ (reference sequence). CDR3 amino acids: CASSLGARASYNEQFF. The CDR3 region has the DNA TGTGCCAGCAGCTTAGGGGCCCGGGCATCCTACAATGAGCAGTTCTTC.

V usage is TRBV18 and J usage is TRBJ2-7; TRBD2 agrees at 7 bases. Trimming cost V 5 bases and J 1 base; bases outside gene matches: 2. This CDR3 is built from 13 residues. Germline assignment: CDR1 KGHSH and CDR2 LQKENI. This CDR3 is CASSIAGSYEQYF. CDR3 sequence (DNA): TGTGCCAGCTCAATAGCGGGTTCCTACGAGCAGTACTTC.

V and J are TRBV12-5 and TRBJ2-5; 7 nucleotides align to TRBD1. The V and J ends lost 3 bases and 2 bases, in that order; junction bases with no gene match: 3. Germline CDR1 is LGHNT and CDR2 is FRNRAP. The CDR3 has 14 amino acids. The CDR3 loop is CASGFGTAQETQYF. CDR3 DNA: TGTGCTAGTGGTTTTGGGACAGCACAAGAGACCCAGTACTTC.

This chain links TRBV7-2 with TRBJ2-7; perhaps D is TRBD1 or TRBD2 (5 bases each). The CDR3 extends over 17 amino acids. CDR1 SGHTA and CDR2 FQGNSA come from the germline V gene. Trimming removed 3 bases from V and 5 bases from J, with 23 bases in between. DNA of the CDR3: TGTGCCAGCAGCTTCTTGATGGGGGTGGGGCAAAGGAACGAGCAGTACTTC. This sequence encodes CASSFLMGVGQRNEQYF.

V and J are TRBV5-4 and TRBJ2-1; 8 positions agree with TRBD2. The V and J ends lost 6 bases and 6 bases, in that order; junction bases with no gene match: 23. CDR3 length equals 19 residues. The germline V gene has CDR1 SGHNT and CDR2 YYREEE (reference sequence). In DNA form, the CDR3 reads TGTGCCAGCACCTCGTTCCGCTCGGGTCGGGTAGCGGGAATCAATGAGCAGTTCTTC. Translation gives CASTSFRSGRVAGINEQFF.

The gene calls are TRBV4-2 and TRBJ2-1; TRBD2 agrees at 15 bases. Trimming took 4 bases from V and 7 from J; bases not matched to a gene: 2. This CDR3 comprises 15 residues. Germline V gene data show CDR1 as LGHNA and CDR2 as YNFKEQ. CDR3 amino acids: CASSLGLAGGNEQFF. CDR3 DNA: TGTGCCAGCAGCCTTGGACTAGCGGGGGGGAATGAGCAGTTCTTC.

The V call is TRBV28, the J call TRBJ2-7; 8 bases line up with TRBD1. The V and J ends lost 6 bases and 3 bases, in that order; junction bases with no gene match: 7. Germline values: CDR1 MDHEN, CDR2 SYDVKM. The CDR3 length is 14 residues. The CDR3 nucleotides read TGTGCCAGCAGGCAGGGGGCGATCTTCTACGAGCAGTACTTC. Translated, it gives CASRQGAIFYEQYF.

The chain uses TRBV7-9 and TRBJ2-6, with D unclear. Trimming took off 6 bases at V and 2 bases at J, with 5 bases between the two ends. The CDR3 is made up of 13 amino acids. Germline V CDR1 and CDR2: SEHNR, FQNEAQ (reference sequence). The CDR3 nucleotides read TGTGCCAGCAGAGGAGCTGGGGCCAACGTCCTGACTTTC. Encoded protein: CASRGAGANVLTF.

A remark on this clone: Other DNA sequences in the sample encode the same CDR3. The rearrangement uses TRBV5-1 and TRBJ2-7; a possible D gene is TRBD1 (5 bases). Germline CDR1 and CDR2: SGHRS and YFSETQ. This CDR3 is 15 amino acids long. Trimming cost V 0 bases and J 1 base, with 11 bases left between them. CDR3 sequence (DNA): TGCGCCAGCAGCTTGGATAGGGGCAGATCCTACGAGCAGTACTTC. Translation: CASSLDRGRSYEQYF. Supplemented by reference TRBV5-1 and TRBJ2-7, the full variable domain reads KAGVTQTPRYLIKTRGQQVTLSCSPISGHRSVSWYQQTPGQGLQFLFEYFSETQRNKGNFPGRFSGRQFSNSRSEMNVSTLELGDSALYLCASSLDRGRSYEQYFGPGTRLTVT.

To note about this clone: The germline gene is not matched at one end of the junction; a read error may be the cause. The chain uses TRBV7-7 and TRBJ2-3; D might be TRBD1 or TRBD2, each matching 5 bases. CDR3 length equals 15 residues. Germline values: CDR1 SSHAT, CDR2 FNYEAQ (reference sequence). CDR3 region: CASSFGDGYTDTQYF. DNA for the CDR3: TGTGCTAGCAGCTTTGGGGACGGTTACACAGATACGCAGTATTTT.

The chain couples TRBV7-2 to TRBJ2-4, with D perhaps TRBD1 (6 bases). The CDR3 is made up of 14 amino acids. V was trimmed by 6 bases and J by 0 bases, leaving 9 bases between them. Germline CDR1 reads SGHTA; CDR2 reads FQGNSA. The CDR3 loop reads CASRQGPAKNIQYF. CDR3 nucleotide sequence: TGTGCCAGCAGACAGGGCCCAGCCAAAAACATTCAGTACTTC.

Concerning this clone: This CDR3 is also generated by other DNA sequences in the sample. This rearrangement joins TRBV6-1 to TRBJ2-7; D is possibly TRBD2 (5 bases). V lost 6 bases to trimming and J lost 3 bases, with 12 bases between them. CDR3 size: 13 residues. CDR1 is MNHNS, CDR2 SASEGT, per germline. The CDR3 loop is CASSRDPRYEQYF. CDR3 nucleotides: TGTGCCAGCAGCCGGGATCCCCGCTACGAGCAGTACTTC.

The table lists this clone with a count of one. V and J are TRBV7-9 and TRBJ2-7; perhaps TRBD1 as D (7 bases). V was pared by 4 bases and J by 2 bases, with 12 bases between. The CDR3 runs 14 residues. The germline CDR1 and CDR2 sequences are SEHNR and FQNEAQ (reference sequence). CDR3 residues: CASSWRGLPYEQYF. CDR3 sequence (DNA): TGTGCCAGCAGCTGGAGGGGGCTCCCCTACGAGCAGTACTTC. Supplemented by reference TRBV7-9 and TRBJ2-7, the full variable domain reads DTGVSQNPRHKITKRGQNVTFRCDPISEHNRLYWYRQTLGQGPEFLTYFQNEAQLEKSRLLSDRFSAERPKGSFSTLEIQRTEQGDSAMYLCASSWRGLPYEQYFGPGTRLTVT.

This chain joins TRBV2 and TRBJ1-6; no firm D call. V was pared by 6 bases and J by 6 bases, with 15 bases between. The CDR3 consists of 15 residues. Germline assignment: CDR1 SNHLY and CDR2 FYNNEI. For the CDR3, the DNA is TGTGCCAGCAGGACCCAAAGGAGCCCTAATTCACCCCTCCACTTT. It codes for CASRTQRSPNSPLHF.

This chain connects TRBV5-6 to TRBJ1-4; D is unclear. Trimming cost V 2 bases and J 7 bases, with 12 bases left between them. Germline CDR1 and CDR2: SGHDT and YYEEEE. The CDR3 is 14 residues long. Here the CDR3 reads CASSLGPGGEKLFF. CDR3 DNA sequence: TGTGCCAGCAGCTTAGGCCCGGGAGGTGAAAAACTGTTTTTT.

This clone has a handful of counts. The rearrangement joins TRBV5-5 to TRBJ1-1; a possible D gene is TRBD1 (5 bases). Germline V gene sequence: CDR1 SGHKS, CDR2 YYEKEE (reference sequence). The CDR3 covers 17 residues. Between the trimmed V and J ends, which lost 1 base and 0 bases, there was a span of 16 bases. The CDR3 coding sequence is TGTGCCAGCAGCTTGTGGTGGGGGTTCGGCATGAACACTGAAGCTTTCTTT. Protein: CASSLWWGFGMNTEAFF.

This clone was seen once. The genes are TRBV6-6 and TRBJ1-4, with a possible D match to TRBD1 (6 bases). The V end lost 6 bases, the J end lost 3 bases, and 11 bases lay between the germline ends. The CDR3 extends over 14 amino acids. The germline CDR1 and CDR2 sequences are MNHNY and SVGAGI (reference sequence). CDR3 loop: CASRQQGSNEKLFF. The CDR3 DNA reads TGTGCCAGCAGGCAACAGGGTTCTAATGAAAAACTGTTTTTT.

In this sample, this clone turned up once. The rearrangement uses TRBV7-2 and TRBJ2-7; maybe TRBD2 (5 bases). Germline V gives CDR1 SGHTA, CDR2 FQGNSA. The CDR3 extends over 15 amino acids. Trimming removed 6 bases from V and 3 bases from J, with 18 bases in between. In DNA form, the CDR3 reads TGTGCCAGCAGACTAGACCTCCTAAATGTCTACGAGCAGTACTTC. Encoded protein: CASRLDLLNVYEQYF.

This clone was picked up many times. V and J are TRBV27 and TRBJ2-1; 7 bases are a match to TRBD2. Per germline, CDR1 MNHEY and CDR2 SMNVEV (reference sequence). The CDR3 is made up of 17 amino acids. Trimming at V came to 5 bases and at J to 0 bases, leaving 10 bases not matched to a gene. As DNA, the CDR3 is TGTGCCAGCAGTGTCGAGTCCGGGAGGAGCTCCTACAATGAGCAGTTCTTC. Translating gives CASSVESGRSSYNEQFF.

The J gene is TRBJ1-1, the V gene TRBV5-1; D not certain. This CDR3 comprises 13 residues. Germline V gene lookup returns CDR1 SGHRS and CDR2 YFSETQ. V was pared by 0 bases and J by 4 bases, with 7 bases between. The chain's CDR3 is CASSLGGGTEAFF. The CDR3 DNA reads as TGCGCCAGCAGCTTGGGGGGAGGCACTGAAGCTTTCTTT.